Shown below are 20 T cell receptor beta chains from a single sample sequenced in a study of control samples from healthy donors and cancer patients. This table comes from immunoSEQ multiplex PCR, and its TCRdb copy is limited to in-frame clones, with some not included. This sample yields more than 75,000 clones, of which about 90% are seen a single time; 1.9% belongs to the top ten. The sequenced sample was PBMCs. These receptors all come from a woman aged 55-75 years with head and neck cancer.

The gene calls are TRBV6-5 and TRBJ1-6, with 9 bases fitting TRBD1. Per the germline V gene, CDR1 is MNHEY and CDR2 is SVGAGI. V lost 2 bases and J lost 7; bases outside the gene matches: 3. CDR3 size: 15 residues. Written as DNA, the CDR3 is TGTGCCAGCAGTTACAGGGGACAGGGAAATTCACCCCTCCACTTT. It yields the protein CASSYRGQGNSPLHF.

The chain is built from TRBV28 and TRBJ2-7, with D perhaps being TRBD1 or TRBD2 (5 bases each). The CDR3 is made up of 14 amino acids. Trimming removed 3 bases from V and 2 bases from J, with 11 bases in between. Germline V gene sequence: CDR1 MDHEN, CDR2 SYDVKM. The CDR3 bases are TGTGCCAGCAGTTTTGCTGGGACGGCCTACGAGCAGTACTTC. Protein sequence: CASSFAGTAYEQYF. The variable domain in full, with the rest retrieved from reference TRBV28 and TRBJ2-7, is DVKVTQSSRYLVKRTGEKVFLECVQDMDHENMFWYRQDPGLGLRLIYFSYDVKMKEKGDIPEGYSVSREKKERFSLILESASTNQTSMYLCASSFAGTAYEQYFGPGTRLTVT.

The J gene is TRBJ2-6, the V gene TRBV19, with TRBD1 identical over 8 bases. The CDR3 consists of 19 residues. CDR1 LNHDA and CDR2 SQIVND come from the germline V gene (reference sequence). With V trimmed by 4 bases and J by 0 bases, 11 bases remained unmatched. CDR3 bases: TGTGCCAGTAGTAGTAGCGACAGGGGACCTCGCTCTGGGGCCAACGTCCTGACTTTC. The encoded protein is CASSSSDRGPRSGANVLTF.

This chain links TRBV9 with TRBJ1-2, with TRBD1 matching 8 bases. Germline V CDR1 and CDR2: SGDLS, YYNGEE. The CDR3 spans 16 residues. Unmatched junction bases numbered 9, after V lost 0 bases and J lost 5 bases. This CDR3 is CASSVATATGAYGYTF. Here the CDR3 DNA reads TGTGCCAGCAGCGTAGCTACCGCGACAGGGGCTTATGGCTACACCTTC.

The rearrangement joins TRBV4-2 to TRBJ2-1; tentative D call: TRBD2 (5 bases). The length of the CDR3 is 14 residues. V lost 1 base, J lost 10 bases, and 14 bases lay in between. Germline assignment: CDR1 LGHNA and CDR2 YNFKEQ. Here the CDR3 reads CASSQARLASEQFF. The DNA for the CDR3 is TGTGCCAGCAGCCAAGCCCGCCTAGCATCAGAGCAGTTCTTC.

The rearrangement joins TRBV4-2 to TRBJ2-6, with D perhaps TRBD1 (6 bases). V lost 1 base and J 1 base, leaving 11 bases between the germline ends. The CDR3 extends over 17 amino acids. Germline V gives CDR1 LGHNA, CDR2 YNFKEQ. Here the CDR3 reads CASSQGTTGSGANVLTF. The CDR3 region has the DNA TGTGCCAGCAGCCAAGGAACTACAGGGTCTGGGGCCAACGTCCTGACTTTC.

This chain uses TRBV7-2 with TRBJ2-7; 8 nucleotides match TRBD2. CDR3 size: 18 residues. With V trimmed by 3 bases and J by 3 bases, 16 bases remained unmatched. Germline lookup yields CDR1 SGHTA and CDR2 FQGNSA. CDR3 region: CASSFAAGRDLISYEQYF. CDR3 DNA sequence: TGTGCCAGCAGCTTCGCTGCCGGGAGGGATCTAATTAGCTACGAGCAGTACTTC.

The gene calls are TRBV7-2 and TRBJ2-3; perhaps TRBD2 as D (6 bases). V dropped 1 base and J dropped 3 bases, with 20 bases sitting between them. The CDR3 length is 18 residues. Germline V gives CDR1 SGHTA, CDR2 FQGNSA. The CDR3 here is CASSLGLFSGDMTDTQYF. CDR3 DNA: TGTGCCAGCAGCTTAGGTCTTTTTTCGGGGGATATGACAGATACGCAGTATTTT.

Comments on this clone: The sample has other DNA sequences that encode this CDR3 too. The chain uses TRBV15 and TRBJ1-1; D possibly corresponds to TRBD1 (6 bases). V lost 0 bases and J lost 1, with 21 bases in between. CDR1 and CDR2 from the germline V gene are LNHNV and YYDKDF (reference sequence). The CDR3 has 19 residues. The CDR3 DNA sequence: TGTGCCACCAGCAGAGATATGCGGGGGCAGGGGAAGGGGAACACTGAAGCTTTCTTT. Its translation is CATSRDMRGQGKGNTEAFF.

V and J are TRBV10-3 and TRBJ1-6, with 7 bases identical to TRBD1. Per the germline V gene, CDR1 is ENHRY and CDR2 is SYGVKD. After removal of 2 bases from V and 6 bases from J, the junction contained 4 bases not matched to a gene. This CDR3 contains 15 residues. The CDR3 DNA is TGTGCCATCAGTGAGCGACAGGGTTTTAATTCACCCCTCCACTTT. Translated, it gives CAISERQGFNSPLHF.

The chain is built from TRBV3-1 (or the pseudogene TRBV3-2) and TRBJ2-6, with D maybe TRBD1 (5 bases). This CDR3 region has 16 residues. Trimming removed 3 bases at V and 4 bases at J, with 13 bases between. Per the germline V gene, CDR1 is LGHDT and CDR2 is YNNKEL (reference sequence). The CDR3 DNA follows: TGTGCCAGCAGCCACCCCAGGGTCTCCGGGGCCAACGTCCTGACTTTC. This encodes CASSHPRVSGANVLTF.

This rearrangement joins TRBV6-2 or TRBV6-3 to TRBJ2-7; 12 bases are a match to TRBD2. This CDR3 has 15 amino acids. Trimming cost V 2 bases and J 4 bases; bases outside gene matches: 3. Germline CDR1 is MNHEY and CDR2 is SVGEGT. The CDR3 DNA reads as TGTGCCAGCAGTTACAGACTAGCGGGAGTGTACGAGCAGTACTTC. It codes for CASSYRLAGVYEQYF.

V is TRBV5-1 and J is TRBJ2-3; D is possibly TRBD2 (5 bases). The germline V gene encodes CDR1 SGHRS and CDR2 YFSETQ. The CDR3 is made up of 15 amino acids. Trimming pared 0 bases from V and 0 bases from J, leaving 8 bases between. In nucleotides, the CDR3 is TGCGCCAGCAGCTTGGGAGGGCCGAGCACAGATACGCAGTATTTT. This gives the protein CASSLGGPSTDTQYF. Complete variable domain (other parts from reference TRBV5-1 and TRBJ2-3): KAGVTQTPRYLIKTRGQQVTLSCSPISGHRSVSWYQQTPGQGLQFLFEYFSETQRNKGNFPGRFSGRQFSNSRSEMNVSTLELGDSALYLCASSLGGPSTDTQYFGPGTRLTVL.

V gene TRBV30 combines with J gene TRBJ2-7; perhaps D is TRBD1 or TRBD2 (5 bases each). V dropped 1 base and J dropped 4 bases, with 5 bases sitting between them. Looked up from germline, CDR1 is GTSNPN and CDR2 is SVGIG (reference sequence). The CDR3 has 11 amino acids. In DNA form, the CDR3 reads TGTGCCTGGAGTGGGGGGTACGAGCAGTACTTC. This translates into CAWSGGYEQYF.

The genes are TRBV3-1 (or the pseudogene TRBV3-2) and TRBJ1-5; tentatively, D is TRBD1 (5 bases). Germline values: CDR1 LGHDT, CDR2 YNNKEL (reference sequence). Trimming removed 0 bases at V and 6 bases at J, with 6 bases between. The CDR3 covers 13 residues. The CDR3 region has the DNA TGTGCCAGCAGCCAAGAGAGGGGTCAGCCCCAGCATTTT. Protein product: CASSQERGQPQHF.

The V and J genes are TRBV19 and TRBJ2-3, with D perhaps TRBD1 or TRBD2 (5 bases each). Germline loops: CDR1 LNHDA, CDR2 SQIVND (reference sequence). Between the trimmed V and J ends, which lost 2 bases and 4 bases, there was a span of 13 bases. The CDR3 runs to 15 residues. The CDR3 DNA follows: TGTGCCAGTAGTATAAACCCAGGGAGTGCAGATACGCAGTATTTT. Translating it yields CASSINPGSADTQYF. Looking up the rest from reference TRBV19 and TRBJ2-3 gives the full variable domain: DGGITQSPKYLFRKEGQNVTLSCEQNLNHDAMYWYRQDPGQGLRLIYYSQIVNDFQKGDIAEGYSVSREKKESFPLTVTSAQKNPTAFYLCASSINPGSADTQYFGPGTRLTVL.

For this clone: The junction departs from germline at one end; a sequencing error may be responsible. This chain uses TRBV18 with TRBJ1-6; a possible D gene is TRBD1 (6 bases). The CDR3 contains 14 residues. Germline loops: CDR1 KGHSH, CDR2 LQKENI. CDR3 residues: CASSVDRTNSPLHF. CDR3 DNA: TGTGCCAGCTCAGTAGACAGGACAAATTCGCCCCTCCACTTT.

The CDR3 protein is CAISAGQGEANEQFF. In DNA form, the CDR3 reads TGTGCCATCAGTGCGGGACAGGGGGAAGCCAATGAGCAGTTCTTC. The gene calls are TRBV10-3 and TRBJ2-1, with TRBD1 identical over 11 bases. The CDR3 loop spans 15 amino acids. J lost 6 bases, V lost 4 bases, and 5 bases had no gene match. The germline CDR1 and CDR2 sequences are ENHRY and SYGVKD.

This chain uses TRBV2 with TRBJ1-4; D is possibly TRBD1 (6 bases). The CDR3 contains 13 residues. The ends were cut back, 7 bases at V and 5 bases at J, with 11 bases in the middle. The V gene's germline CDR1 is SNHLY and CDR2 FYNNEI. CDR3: CASTRDINEKLFF. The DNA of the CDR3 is TGTGCCAGCACAAGGGACATCAATGAAAAACTGTTTTTT. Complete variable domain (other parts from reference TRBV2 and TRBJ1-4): EPEVTQTPSHQVTQMGQEVILRCVPISNHLYFYWYRQILGQKVEFLVSFYNNEISEKSEIFDDQFSVERPDGSNFTLKIRSTKLEDSAMYFCASTRDINEKLFFGSGTQLSVL.

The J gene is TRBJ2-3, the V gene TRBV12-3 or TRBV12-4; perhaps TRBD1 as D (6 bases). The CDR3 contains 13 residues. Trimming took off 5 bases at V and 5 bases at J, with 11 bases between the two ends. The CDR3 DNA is TGTGCCAGCAGTCCCCGAGGGGGAGATACGCAGTATTTT. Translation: CASSPRGGDTQYF.